This is a list of T cell receptor beta chains from one sample in a study of a mutant IDH1 vaccine in newly diagnosed glioma. TCRdb's table, derived via immunoSEQ multiplex PCR, lists solely in-frame clones and lacks some. The data show over 30,000 clones, 80% to 95% seen once. Which antigens these TCRs recognize remains unknown. The sequences come from PBMCs, collected from a glioma patient whose treatment included an IDH1 peptide vaccine. These receptors all stem from a woman in her thirties or forties with glioma. CDR3s include the opening cysteine and the closing phenylalanine or tryptophan. Fields, in order: D gene, J gene, clone size, V gene, CDR3 length, CDR3 protein. The D gene is left open where the match is weak. Clone sizes are given selectively: once, few, many, or a class where the clone is expanded.

TRBD2 TRBJ2-7 - TRBV30 16 CAWSPVGRRGTYEQYF
TRBD1 TRBJ1-2 - TRBV5-6 16 CASSLLRTGLGDGYTF
- TRBJ2-3 - TRBV9 15 CASSVGSGRENTQYF
- TRBJ1-1 few TRBV5-5 12 CASSLLLSEAFF
TRBD1 TRBJ1-4 - TRBV6-5 15 CASSYVWTGSEKLFF
TRBD1 TRBJ1-6 - TRBV19 15 CASSNQGALGSPLHF
- TRBJ2-2 - TRBV6-6 15 CASSYQGADTGELFF
- TRBJ1-2 - TRBV5-5 20 CASGSTRAARLARKTYGYTF
- TRBJ2-2 - TRBV14 14 CASSFNANTGELFF
- TRBJ2-5 - TRBV27 15 CASSLDGRYQETQYF
- TRBJ2-2 - TRBV2 15 CASSDGTSNTGELFF
- TRBJ2-5 - TRBV6-1 15 CASGGGGGLGETQYF
- TRBJ2-7 - TRBV30 14 CACRAGTEPYEQYF
TRBD1 TRBJ2-7 - TRBV7-2 13 CASSLDRDHEQYF
- TRBJ1-1 - TRBV5-5 13 CASSSSLNTEAFF
- TRBJ2-7 - TRBV5-6 15 CASSGPSTGSYEQYF
- TRBJ1-2 - TRBV7-9 13 CASSTFQGSGYTF
- TRBJ1-6 - TRBV4-2 15 CASSTGPTGNSPLHF
TRBD2 TRBJ2-2 - TRBV7-6 17 CASSLLAGGSNTGELFF
- TRBJ2-5 - TRBV30 15 CAWSVRGRFAETQYF
- TRBJ1-6 - TRBV7-8 16 CASSYGSRGENSPLHF
- TRBJ1-4 - TRBV4-1 14 CASSLGLTNEKLFF
- TRBJ1-4 - TRBV6-5 15 CASTRGTSTNEKLFF
- TRBJ1-1 - TRBV6-5 13 CASSYLRNTEAFF
TRBD1 TRBJ1-2 - TRBV11-2 17 CASSSESTGTGGYGYTF
- TRBJ1-4 - TRBV7-2 16 CASSLGVSGTNEKLFF